A single sample is the source of the 18 T cell receptor beta chains below, sequenced in a study of T-cell reconstitution after alpha-beta-depleted transplantation in children. Preparation of the TCRbeta library used unique molecular identifiers. Each CDR3 protein gets one entry after TCRdb re-called the PCR reads with MiXCR. The sample carries 330,000 or so distinct CDR3 sequences, approximately 10% recorded once. The specimen was PBMCs from the stem cell graft donor, collected from the stem cell graft. The receptors were gathered from a human donor who donated a stem cell graft to a child with acute lymphoblastic leukemia.

The sample holds many counts of this clonotype. This chain links TRBV5-1 with TRBJ2-3; TRBD2 matches 8 bases. Germline V gene sequence: CDR1 SGHRS, CDR2 YFSETQ. This CDR3 is 16 amino acids long. Trimming cost V 0 bases and J 7 bases; bases outside gene matches: 10. In DNA, the CDR3 is TGCGCCAGCAGCTTGGGGCAGAGCGGGAGTGGGAATACGCAGTATTTT. This encodes CASSLGQSGSGNTQYF.

This clonotype came up a few times. The CDR3 sequence: CASSLGGPTADTQYF. The CDR3 nucleotides are TGTGCCAGCAGTTTAGGCGGCCCCACGGCAGATACGCAGTATTTT. The chain joins TRBV28 to TRBJ2-3; D gene ambiguous. The CDR3 sequence is 15 residues long. Deletions cut 2 bases from V and 4 bases from J, with 13 bases between. Germline values: CDR1 MDHEN, CDR2 SYDVKM.

This clonotype has more than one count but fewer than ten. The V gene is TRBV20-1, the J gene TRBJ1-1; no reliable D call. The V and J ends lost 5 bases and 6 bases respectively, with 10 bases between them. The CDR3 length is 11 residues. CDR1 is DFQATT, CDR2 SNEGSKA, per germline (reference sequence). In nucleotides, the CDR3 is TGCAGTGCTTCAAGGGCCTCTGAAGCTTTCTTT. This codes for CSASRASEAFF.

At least ten counts were recorded for this clonotype. The gene calls are TRBV28 and TRBJ2-7; possibly TRBD1 or TRBD2 for D (5 bases each). CDR3 length equals 14 residues. The germline V gene has CDR1 MDHEN and CDR2 SYDVKM. Trimming removed 3 bases from V and 1 base from J, with 10 bases in between. The CDR3 loop reads CASSFGGNSYEQYF. CDR3 DNA sequence: TGTGCCAGCAGTTTTGGGGGTAATTCCTACGAGCAGTACTTC.

This rearrangement joins TRBV6-6 to TRBJ1-1; a weak D match, TRBD1 (5 bases). Germline loops: CDR1 MNHNY, CDR2 SVGAGI (reference sequence). The CDR3 has 13 residues. Trimming removed 5 bases from V and 5 bases from J, with 12 bases in between. CDR3 protein: CASSTRRDTEAFF. Written as DNA, the CDR3 is TGTGCCAGCAGTACTCGCAGGGATACTGAAGCTTTCTTT.

This clonotype was detected once. The chain couples TRBV29-1 to TRBJ2-7; D may be TRBD2 (6 bases). Germline assignment: CDR1 SQVTM and CDR2 ANQGSEA. The CDR3 covers 13 residues. Trimming removed 6 bases from V and 6 bases from J, with 18 bases in between. In nucleotides, the CDR3 is TGCAGCGTAACGACGGGCGCGGAGGGCGAGCAGTACTTC. Its translation: CSVTTGAEGEQYF.

In its sample, this clonotype was seen a few times. V is TRBV4-2 and J is TRBJ1-4; TRBD1 is a possible D gene (5 bases). The V end lost 0 bases, the J end lost 5 bases, and 10 bases lay between the germline ends. In germline, CDR1 is LGHNA, CDR2 YNFKEQ. The CDR3 extends over 15 amino acids. The CDR3 DNA is TGTGCCAGCAGCCAAGATGAGGGGCGCAATGAAAAACTGTTTTTT. Its translation: CASSQDEGRNEKLFF.

The CDR3 here is CASSISGPYEQYF. CDR3 sequence (DNA): TGTGCCAGCTCAATATCAGGGCCCTACGAGCAGTACTTC. V and J are TRBV18 and TRBJ2-7; D is perhaps TRBD1 (5 bases). Trimming left V 5 bases short and J 2 bases short, with 10 bases between. The CDR3 runs to 13 residues. Germline V gene sequence: CDR1 KGHSH, CDR2 LQKENI. The full variable domain, with the rest looked up from reference TRBV18 and TRBJ2-7, is NAGVMQNPRHLVRRRGQEARLRCSPMKGHSHVYWYRQLPEEGLKFMVYLQKENIIDESGMPKERFSAEFPKEGPSILRIQQVVRGDSAAYFCASSISGPYEQYFGPGTRLTVT.

The gene calls are TRBV7-8 and TRBJ1-5; maybe TRBD1 (5 bases). The V and J ends lost 5 bases and 2 bases respectively, with 16 bases between them. CDR1 and CDR2 (germline): SGHVS, FQNEAQ. This CDR3 is 16 amino acids long. CDR3 sequence: CASSPMRGQGNQPQHF. In DNA, the CDR3 is TGTGCCAGCAGCCCTATGAGGGGTCAAGGCAATCAGCCCCAGCATTTT.

This clonotype has just a few counts. CDR3 nucleotide sequence: TGTGCCAGCTCATCCGACAGGGCCCCTGGAAACACCATATATTTT. Encoded protein: CASSSDRAPGNTIYF. This sequence joins TRBV18 and TRBJ1-3; 7 nucleotides match TRBD1. The CDR3 is 15 amino acids. Germline CDR1 and CDR2: KGHSH and LQKENI. After removal of 5 bases from V and 2 bases from J, the junction contained 6 bases not matched to a gene.

This clonotype was seen a handful of times. The chain employs TRBV7-9 and TRBJ1-1; TRBD1 is a possible D gene (5 bases). V dropped 0 bases and J dropped 7 bases, with 15 bases sitting between them. Germline assignment: CDR1 SEHNR and CDR2 FQNEAQ (reference sequence). This CDR3 spans 15 amino acids. CDR3 bases: TGTGCCAGCAGCTTAGCTCGGGACGGAACGTATGAAGCTTTCTTT. Protein: CASSLARDGTYEAFF.

In this sample, this clonotype turned up many times. This chain connects TRBV6-5 to TRBJ2-2, with no clear D. Per the germline V gene, CDR1 is MNHEY and CDR2 is SVGAGI. V dropped 4 bases and J dropped 2 bases, with 5 bases sitting between them. The CDR3 loop spans 13 amino acids. Written as DNA, the CDR3 is TGTGCCAGCAGTTTTTCCAACACCGGGGAGCTGTTTTTT. Translated, it gives CASSFSNTGELFF.

The V call is TRBV5-1, the J call TRBJ2-7; 11 nucleotides line up with TRBD2. Losses at the gene ends were 3 bases for V and 2 bases for J; bases not matched to a gene: 4. The CDR3 is made up of 15 amino acids. Germline CDR1 reads SGHRS; CDR2 reads YFSETQ. The CDR3 loop is CASSSTSGRTYEQYF. In nucleotides, the CDR3 is TGCGCCAGCAGCTCTACTAGCGGGAGAACCTACGAGCAGTACTTC.

This clonotype was detected ten times or more. This rearrangement joins TRBV7-2 to TRBJ1-4; no reliable D call. V lost 1 base to trimming and J lost 8 bases, with 11 bases between them. Germline CDR1 SGHTA, CDR2 FQGNSA. There are 14 residues in the CDR3. This CDR3 is CASSLGGRREKLFF. The CDR3 DNA follows: TGTGCCAGCAGCTTAGGAGGACGACGGGAAAAACTGTTTTTT. The full variable domain, its missing parts supplied by reference TRBV7-2 and TRBJ1-4, is GAGVSQSPSNKVTEKGKDVELRCDPISGHTALYWYRQSLGQGLEFLIYFQGNSAPDKSGLPSDRFSAERTGGSVSTLTIQRTQQEDSAVYLCASSLGGRREKLFFGSGTQLSVL.

The chain joins TRBV5-1 to TRBJ2-7, with 10 positions matching TRBD2. CDR1 is SGHRS, CDR2 YFSETQ, per germline. Trimming cost V 4 bases and J 0 bases; bases outside gene matches: 4. CDR3 length: 15 residues. CDR3 protein: CASSPAGGSSYEQYF. The DNA for the CDR3 is TGCGCCAGCAGCCCAGCGGGGGGGAGCTCCTACGAGCAGTACTTC.

J is TRBJ2-2 and V is TRBV29-1; a possible D gene is TRBD1 (6 bases). Germline CDR1 SQVTM, CDR2 ANQGSEA. V was cut by 7 bases and J by 5 bases, with 14 bases left in between. CDR3 size: 13 residues. CDR3 nucleotide sequence: TGCAGCGGCATCAGGGGTAGGACCGGGGAGCTGTTTTTT. Protein: CSGIRGRTGELFF.

The rearrangement links TRBV18 to TRBJ2-3; the match to TRBD1 covers 8 bases. V was clipped by 3 bases and J by 3 bases; unmatched bases: 5. CDR3 size: 15 residues. Germline V lookup: CDR1 KGHSH, CDR2 LQKENI. CDR3 region: CASSPRQGFTDTQYF. CDR3 in DNA: TGTGCCAGCTCACCTCGACAGGGGTTTACAGATACGCAGTATTTT.

This chain connects TRBV18 to TRBJ2-4; TRBD2 matches at 11 bases. Germline V gene data show CDR1 as KGHSH and CDR2 as LQKENI. CDR3 length equals 15 residues. V dropped 3 bases and J dropped 5; count of bases not matched to a gene: 3. CDR3 loop: CASSPGGLAENIQYF. The CDR3 DNA is TGTGCCAGCTCACCTGGGGGACTAGCGGAAAACATTCAGTACTTC.